The 18 T cell receptor beta chains below all came from one sample that was sequenced in a study of shared clonotypes between healthy human individuals. Only in-frame clones appear in the TCRdb table, and some are missing; sequencing was by immunoSEQ multiplex PCR. The sample consists of 950,000 to 1,300,000 clones, roughly 70% of them appearing once. Sequencing was done on a sample of memory CD4+ T cells sorted from blood. Subset: CD45RA-negative fraction. These receptors all come from a man aged 18 to 29 in good health.

The CDR3 is CASSMGNIGGAYNEQFF. The DNA for the CDR3 is TGTGCCAGTAGTATGGGGAACATCGGGGGTGCCTACAATGAGCAGTTCTTC. The chain combines TRBV19 with TRBJ2-1, with a possible D match to TRBD2 (6 bases). The CDR3 sequence is 17 residues long. Germline V gene sequence: CDR1 LNHDA, CDR2 SQIVND (reference sequence). Trimming took 3 bases from V and 2 from J, leaving 17 bases between them.

This CDR3 is CASSLSSVTEAFF. CDR3 nucleotide sequence: TGTGCCAGCAGCTTGTCCTCAGTCACTGAAGCTTTCTTT. The genes are TRBV5-5 and TRBJ1-1, with no clear D. Trimming left V 1 base short and J 4 bases short, with 8 bases between. CDR3 size: 13 residues. CDR1 is SGHKS, CDR2 YYEKEE, per germline (reference sequence).

This clone turned up a few times. This sequence joins TRBV13 and TRBJ2-5; 9 nucleotides agree with TRBD1. Germline values: CDR1 PRHDT, CDR2 FYEKMQ (reference sequence). The V segment lost 4 bases and the J segment 6 bases; nucleotides outside the gene matches: 6. The CDR3 spans 14 residues. The CDR3 DNA reads as TGTGCCAGCAGCTCGGGACAGGGTCAACAGACCCAGTACTTC. Translating gives CASSSGQGQQTQYF.

This chain uses TRBV5-1 with TRBJ2-5, with a possible D match to TRBD2 (5 bases). CDR3 length: 16 residues. The V and J ends lost 4 bases and 5 bases respectively, with 21 bases between them. Germline CDR1 SGHRS, CDR2 YFSETQ. The chain's CDR3 is CASSPGTAQTGETQYF. The CDR3 DNA follows: TGCGCCAGCAGCCCTGGAACGGCTCAAACGGGGGAGACCCAGTACTTC.

The V gene is TRBV5-1, the J gene TRBJ2-5; 14 bases map to TRBD2. V lost 4 bases to trimming and J lost 5 bases; unmatched junction nucleotides: 4. The CDR3 has 15 residues. Germline lookup yields CDR1 SGHRS and CDR2 YFSETQ. CDR3 loop: CASSGTSGSWETQYF. The CDR3 DNA is TGCGCCAGCAGCGGGACTAGCGGGAGTTGGGAGACCCAGTACTTC.

The J gene is TRBJ2-5, the V gene TRBV19; either TRBD1 or TRBD2 may fit D (5 bases each). Trimming cost V 4 bases and J 5 bases, with 14 bases left between them. The CDR3 runs 14 residues. From germline, CDR1 is LNHDA and CDR2 SQIVND (reference sequence). In DNA, the CDR3 is TGTGCCAGTAGTACGGGTTTTGGGGGTGAGACCCAGTACTTC. Translated, it gives CASSTGFGGETQYF.

J is TRBJ1-1 and V is TRBV7-2; D gene uncertain. CDR3 length: 13 residues. Germline assignment: CDR1 SGHTA and CDR2 FQGNSA. The V gene lost 1 base and the J gene lost 5 bases, with 8 bases spanning the gap. DNA of the CDR3: TGTGCCAGCAGCTTAGTGCTGGGGACTGAAGCTTTCTTT. Its translation: CASSLVLGTEAFF.

The chain is built from TRBV11-3 and TRBJ2-5; no definite D call. V was clipped by 5 bases and J by 2 bases, with 9 bases between them. The CDR3 contains 13 residues. In germline, CDR1 is SGHNT, CDR2 YENEEA. The CDR3 DNA reads TGTGCCAGCAGCGGGTCAGAACAAGAGACCCAGTACTTC. Protein: CASSGSEQETQYF.

This chain links TRBV7-2 with TRBJ2-7; 11 positions agree with TRBD1. Trimming removed 1 base from V and 11 bases from J; junction bases left unmatched: 13. Germline CDR1 SGHTA, CDR2 FQGNSA. The length of the CDR3 is 16 residues. The CDR3 protein is CASSLGTGTGGGTEYF. The CDR3 DNA reads as TGTGCCAGCAGCTTAGGGACCGGGACAGGGGGTGGTACCGAGTACTTC.

This chain connects TRBV6-5 to TRBJ1-5; D unclear. V was shortened by 5 bases and J by 7 bases, with 15 bases between the two germline ends. The germline gives CDR1 MNHEY, CDR2 SVGAGI. The CDR3 is 14 residues long. DNA for the CDR3: TGTGCCAGCAGTGGCTGGACCCAAGGGCAGCCCCAGCATTTT. Encoded protein: CASSGWTQGQPQHF.

This clone appeared a few times. The rearrangement joins TRBV10-3 to TRBJ1-1; 9 bases match TRBD1. The germline gives CDR1 ENHRY, CDR2 SYGVKD. Trimming removed 0 bases from V and 5 bases from J; junction bases left unmatched: 7. The CDR3 runs 16 residues. The CDR3 DNA reads TGTGCCATCAGTGAGTCTGGGACAGGGATTAAAACTGAAGCTTTCTTT. This codes for CAISESGTGIKTEAFF.

V and J are TRBV15 and TRBJ1-5; no clear D. The germline V and J ends were trimmed by 3 bases and 11 bases, with 8 bases remaining between them. Germline V lookup: CDR1 LNHNV, CDR2 YYDKDF (reference sequence). This CDR3 is built from 11 residues. The chain's CDR3 is CATSRGSAQHF. CDR3 bases: TGTGCCACCAGCAGGGGCAGCGCCCAGCATTTT.

This clone was observed a few times. The chain combines TRBV18 with TRBJ1-2; weak D call: TRBD1 (5 bases). The CDR3 extends over 15 amino acids. Germline lookup yields CDR1 KGHSH and CDR2 LQKENI. V was shortened by 3 bases and J by 1 base, with 12 bases between the two germline ends. The CDR3 loop is CASSPGDRDNYGYTF. Written as DNA, the CDR3 is TGTGCCAGCTCACCTGGGGACCGCGATAACTATGGCTACACCTTC.

The chain recombines TRBV6-1 with TRBJ1-1; 7 bases agree with TRBD1. V dropped 6 bases and J dropped 1; count of bases not matched to a gene: 8. The CDR3 totals 15 residues. The germline gives CDR1 MNHNS, CDR2 SASEGT. CDR3 loop: CASRSGGLGNTEAFF. The CDR3 bases are TGTGCCAGCAGATCAGGGGGTCTGGGGAACACTGAAGCTTTCTTT.

This clone was detected a few times. The chain uses TRBV5-1 and TRBJ1-1; D unclear. V lost 4 bases and J 1 base, leaving 14 bases between the germline ends. Germline CDR1 is SGHRS and CDR2 is YFSETQ. The CDR3 is 15 residues long. This chain's CDR3 is CASSVTDPGNTEAFF. The CDR3 nucleotides read TGCGCCAGCAGCGTGACGGACCCGGGGAACACTGAAGCTTTCTTT.

The chain joins TRBV13 to TRBJ2-3, with a possible D match to TRBD2 (7 bases). The germline V gene has CDR1 PRHDT and CDR2 FYEKMQ (reference sequence). This CDR3 is built from 17 residues. The V end was cut by 10 bases, the J end by 4 bases, with 27 bases between. CDR3 nucleotide sequence: TGTGCCACCGTGGGGGGGCCCCTTCCCATTTACGCAGATACGCAGTATTTT. This encodes CATVGGPLPIYADTQYF.

This clone was observed a few times. The V gene is TRBV6-1, the J gene TRBJ1-1, with no clear D. CDR1 and CDR2 (germline): MNHNS, SASEGT. V lost 1 base and J lost 7, with 13 bases in between. The CDR3 runs 14 residues. CDR3 coding DNA: TGTGCCAGCAGTGAAGATTTGGGCTCGTTTGAAGCTTTCTTT. Translation: CASSEDLGSFEAFF.

This clone was seen a few times. V gene TRBV18 combines with J gene TRBJ2-1, with unresolved D. The germline CDR1 and CDR2 sequences are KGHSH and LQKENI. V gave up 10 bases and J gave up 5 bases, with 15 bases separating them. The CDR3 consists of 13 residues. In DNA form, the CDR3 reads TGTGCCACCATTGAGACGAATGACAATGAGCAGTTCTTC. Translation gives CATIETNDNEQFF.